The rows below give T cell receptor beta chains drawn from one sample of a study of circulating CD8 cells and anti-PD-1 response in melanoma. Using its own MiXCR run on the reads, TCRdb lists one record per CDR3 protein. The sample carries about 100 distinct CDR3 sequences, approximately 24% recorded once. This specimen consisted of CD8+ T cells from PBMCs, obtained at baseline or after one month of anti-PD-1 therapy (not recorded which). All receptors derive from a human donor with melanoma. The CDR3 runs from the conserved cysteine through the conserved F or W. Each record gives: J gene, V gene, D gene, clone size, CDR3 DNA, CDR3 protein. D genes are given only for firm matches. For some rows the clone size is stated as once, few or many, or as a class when expanded; others skip it.

TRBJ2-1 TRBV28 . hyperexpanded TGTGCCAGTGGCCGTAACAATGAGCAGTTCTTC CASGRNNEQFF
TRBJ2-3 TRBV9 . large TGTGCCAGCAGCCCCCGTCATCCTAGCACAGATACGCAGTATTTT CASSPRHPSTDTQYF
TRBJ1-1 TRBV25-1 . large TGTGCCAGCAGTACCCTAGGACGGGACACTGAAGCTTTCTTT CASSTLGRDTEAFF
TRBJ2-1 TRBV4-1 TRBD2 large TGCGCCACCTCGGAGGGGACTAGACTTGAGCAGTTCTTC CATSEGTRLEQFF
TRBJ2-2 TRBV28 . large TGTGCCAGCAGTTTCCGGGGGACCGGGGAGCTGTTTTTT CASSFRGTGELFF
TRBJ1-1 TRBV16 TRBD1 . TGTGCCAGCAGCCTTACCTATTACAGGGGGCGCGAAAGCATCACTGAAGCTTTCTTT CASSLTYYRGRESITEAFF
TRBJ2-4 TRBV10-3 TRBD1 large TGTGCCACCCAACCACGGGACAGGGGAACCCCGGGCGCCAAAAACATTCAGTACTTC CATQPRDRGTPGAKNIQYF
TRBJ1-1 TRBV27 . once TGTGCCAGCAGTCCCACAGGAGCTGAAGCTTTCTTT CASSPTGAEAFF
TRBJ2-2 TRBV27 TRBD2 large TGTGCCAGCAGTCCGACTAGCGAGGCGGAGCTGTTTTTT CASSPTSEAELFF
TRBJ2-1 TRBV28 . . TGTGCCAGCAGACGCGTCGACAGTTACAATGAGCAGTTCTTC CASRRVDSYNEQFF
TRBJ2-5 TRBV14 . . TGTGCCAGCAGCCAAGCCCAAGCGCGGGAGACCCAGTACTTC CASSQAQARETQYF
TRBJ2-7 TRBV18 . . TGTGCCAGCTCACCCACAGGGTACTTCGGCGAGCAGTACTTC CASSPTGYFGEQYF
TRBJ2-5 TRBV27 TRBD2 hyperexpanded TGTGCCAGCAGCCAAGGACTAGCCGGATTGGAGGAGACCCAGTACTTC CASSQGLAGLEETQYF
TRBJ2-6 TRBV5-6 . medium-sized TGTGCCAGCAGCTTGGACTACTCTGGGGCCAACGTCCTGACTTTC CASSLDYSGANVLTF
TRBJ1-1 TRBV29-1 . large TGCAGCGCTTGGGACGCCACTGAAGCTTTCTTT CSAWDATEAFF
TRBJ1-1 TRBV28 TRBD1 large TGTGCCAGCAGGACAGGGGTTGCGGAAGGTGAAGCTTTCTTT CASRTGVAEGEAFF
TRBJ1-1 TRBV28 . . TGTGCCAGCAGCCCGGGTGGGGCGAACACTGAAGCTTTCTTT CASSPGGANTEAFF
TRBJ2-3 TRBV13 TRBD2 large TGTGCCAGCAGAACATCAAGTAGCGGGAGTAGCACAGATACGCAGTATTTT CASRTSSSGSSTDTQYF
TRBJ2-5 TRBV2 TRBD2 large TGTGCCAGCAGACCTGGGACTAGCGGGAGAATGGAGACCCAGTACTTC CASRPGTSGRMETQYF
TRBJ1-5 TRBV2 TRBD1 . TGTGCCAGCAGGGGAGGGACAGGGGGCTTTCAACCCCAGCATTTT CASRGGTGGFQPQHF
TRBJ2-7 TRBV2 . hyperexpanded TGTGCCAGCAGCCCGGTCCAAAGCTCCTACGAGCAGTACTTC CASSPVQSSYEQYF
TRBJ2-7 TRBV28 . medium-sized TGTGCCAGCAGTTTGTCGGGGGCCTCGGGGCTCTACGAGCAGTACTTC CASSLSGASGLYEQYF
TRBJ2-1 TRBV3-1 . large TGTGCCAGCAGCCAAGTAACCAGCAATGAGCAGTTCTTC CASSQVTSNEQFF
TRBJ2-7 TRBV28 TRBD1 . TGTGCCAGCAGTTTGGGCAGGGGGCTCGACGAGCAGTACTTC CASSLGRGLDEQYF
TRBJ2-7 TRBV28 . medium-sized TGTGCCAGCAGTTTATTGCAGGGCCGGTACGAGCAGTACTTC CASSLLQGRYEQYF
TRBJ1-1 TRBV7-3 TRBD1 . TGTGCCAGCAGCCTAAGGGGGACAGGGATGAACACTGAAGCTTTCTTT CASSLRGTGMNTEAFF
TRBJ2-2 TRBV7-3 . . . CASSRLARRSCFF
TRBJ2-7 TRBV28 TRBD2 large TGTGCCAGCAGTTTGCCTTCTCCAATAGCGGGAGGAGCCCAGTGGAGGGGTGAGCAGTACTTC CASSLPSPIAGGAQWRGEQYF
TRBJ2-2 TRBV10-3 . large TGTGCCATCAGTGGCGAGGAGACTATTAACACCGGGGAGCTGTTTTTT CAISGEETINTGELFF
TRBJ2-7 TRBV2 TRBD2 . TGTGCCAGCAGTGAAATGAGTGCGGGAGCCGTGTACGAGCAGTACTTC CASSEMSAGAVYEQYF
TRBJ2-1 TRBV28 . large TGTGCCAGCAGTTTAAGACTGAGGGATGAGCAGTTCTTC CASSLRLRDEQFF
TRBJ2-3 TRBV28 . . TGTGCCAGCAGTTTTCCGGTCGGGCCTAGCACAGATACGCAGTATTTT CASSFPVGPSTDTQYF
TRBJ2-5 TRBV27 TRBD2 large TGTGCCAGCAGTGAGGGACTAGCGGGTCTGTTAGAGACCCAGTACTTC CASSEGLAGLLETQYF
TRBJ2-7 TRBV25-1 . . TGTGCCAGCAGTGAACGGAGCTACGAGCAGTACTTC CASSERSYEQYF
TRBJ2-7 TRBV9 . . TGTGCCGGCAACTCAGAGGGGATAAACTACGAGCAGTACTTC CAGNSEGINYEQYF
TRBJ2-5 TRBV5-4 . large TGTGCCAGCACCCCAGCGGCTGGCGGGGAGACCCAGTACTTC CASTPAAGGETQYF
TRBJ2-7 TRBV20-1 TRBD2 . TGCAGTGCCCTAATAAACCCTAGCGGACCCTACGAGCAGTACTTC CSALINPSGPYEQYF
TRBJ2-7 TRBV2 TRBD1 large TGTGCCAGCAGTCTAAGTACAGGGGCCCAATCCTCCTACGAGCAGTACTTC CASSLSTGAQSSYEQYF
TRBJ2-7 TRBV2 . hyperexpanded TGTGCCAGCAGCTCTAGCGCCGCGTCCTACGAGCAGTACTTC CASSSSAASYEQYF
TRBJ2-1 TRBV7-3 TRBD2 hyperexpanded TGTGCCAGCAGCCGACTAGCGGGAGGTACAGATGAGCAGTTCTTC CASSRLAGGTDEQFF
TRBJ1-1 TRBV27 . large TGTGCCAGCAGTCCCACAGGAGCTGCTGAAGCTTTCTTT CASSPTGAAEAFF
TRBJ2-1 TRBV2 . few TGTGCCAGCAGCTCCGGTTGGGAGCAGTTCTTC CASSSGWEQFF
TRBJ2-1 TRBV28 . . TGTGCCAGCAGTTTATCGATGGGAGGCAATGAGCAGTTCTTC CASSLSMGGNEQFF
TRBJ2-7 TRBV28 . large TGTGCCAGCAGTCACTCCGGGCGAGGGAGTCGCGGGGCCGAGCAGTACTTC CASSHSGRGSRGAEQYF